The next 27 T cell receptor beta chains were all read from a single sample in a study of CXCR3-negative and CXCR3-positive naive CD8 T cells. General observations from the study: The study found more hydrophobic TRB CDR3s in CXCR3-positive naive cells than in CXCR3-negative naive cells.

No antigen has been assigned to these receptors. The libraries of TRB cDNA were prepared using 5' RACE with UMI labels. With the 5' RACE reads reprocessed, TCRdb shows one record per CDR3 protein and no DNA. The sample includes approximately 100,000 distinct CDR3 sequences. The specimen sequenced was naive CXCR3+ CD8+ T cells from blood. Subset in this sample: CD45RO-CCR7+CD27+CD95- naive CD8+ T cells expressing CXCR3 (TNR3+). The receptors derive from a human donor in good health. Some clones in this sample may be carry-over from other donors' samples.

The chain combines TRBV11-2 with TRBJ2-1; TCRdb selects TRBD2, and the lack of DNA leaves this call unchecked. The CDR3 extends over 15 amino acids. Germline CDR1 and CDR2: SGHAT and FQNNGV. CDR3 region: CASSWGLAGVSEQFF.

The V and J genes are TRBV19 and TRBJ2-6; no DNA is available, so the TRBD2 call from TCRdb remains unchecked. CDR3 length equals 14 residues. Germline CDR1 reads LNHDA; CDR2 reads SQIVND (reference sequence). This chain's CDR3 is CASSSLPGANVLTF.

This chain uses TRBV20-1 with TRBJ2-4; the D gene TCRdb calls, TRBD1, cannot be checked with no DNA. The CDR3 has 16 residues. Looked up from germline, CDR1 is DFQATT and CDR2 is SNEGSKA (reference sequence). The CDR3 protein is CSARGTGTNRGVIQYF.

V gene TRBV10-3 combines with J gene TRBJ2-5. Germline V gene lookup returns CDR1 ENHRY and CDR2 SYGVKD. The length of the CDR3 is 12 residues. The CDR3 reads CAISDAEETQYF.

This sequence joins TRBV4-1 and TRBJ2-7; as DNA is missing, the TRBD2 call by TCRdb cannot be tested. The CDR3 spans 23 residues. The germline V gene has CDR1 MGHRA and CDR2 YSYEKL. CDR3 in amino acids: CASSPGPITGGTSGGPLGYEQYF.

The chain uses TRBV29-1 and TRBJ2-2; the TCRdb D gene call, TRBD2, has no DNA to confirm it. This CDR3 is 18 amino acids long. Per germline, CDR1 SQVTM and CDR2 ANQGSEA. This CDR3 reads CSVPTHCPGLGSTGELFF.

The chain has TRBV7-2 and TRBJ2-1; lacking DNA, the TRBD1 call made by TCRdb goes unchecked. The CDR3 is 14 residues long. Germline V gene data show CDR1 as SGHTA and CDR2 as FQGNSA. The chain's CDR3 is CASGPGQLYNEQFF. Variable domain in full (rest from reference TRBV7-2 and TRBJ2-1): GAGVSQSPSNKVTEKGKDVELRCDPISGHTALYWYRQSLGQGLEFLIYFQGNSAPDKSGLPSDRFSAERTGGSVSTLTIQRTQQEDSAVYLCASGPGQLYNEQFFGPGTRLTVL.

The chain uses TRBV4-1 and TRBJ2-3. Germline loops: CDR1 MGHRA, CDR2 YSYEKL. This CDR3 has 12 amino acids. The CDR3 here is CASSQDWFTQYF.

The V and J genes are TRBV7-3 and TRBJ1-2; TCRdb outputs TRBD1, but without DNA this stays unchecked. The CDR3 contains 14 residues. CDR1 is SGHTA, CDR2 FQGTGA, per germline. CDR3 in amino acids: CASSLTGQGFGYTF.

This rearrangement joins TRBV12-3 or TRBV12-4 to TRBJ2-7; TCRdb's assignment of TRBD2 cannot be checked, as there is no DNA. The CDR3 consists of 14 residues. The CDR3: CASSPTSGDYEQYF.

J is TRBJ2-1 and V is TRBV29-1. Germline CDR1 is SQVTM and CDR2 is ANQGSEA. This CDR3 has 15 amino acids. This chain's CDR3 is CSVEEERSSYNEQFF.

The CDR3 spells CASRKVAGVETQYF. The J gene is TRBJ2-5, the V gene TRBV12-3 or TRBV12-4; the D call from TCRdb, TRBD2, cannot be confirmed without DNA. This CDR3 has 14 amino acids.

This sequence joins TRBV7-9 and TRBJ2-2; TCRdb lists TRBD1, though no DNA is available to test this call. Looked up from germline, CDR1 is SEHNR and CDR2 is FQNEAQ (reference sequence). This CDR3 spans 16 amino acids. The CDR3 spells CASSLVGTANTGELFF.

J is TRBJ2-7 and V is TRBV28; checking the TCRdb D call of TRBD1 is not possible without DNA. This CDR3 is built from 14 residues. Looked up from germline, CDR1 is MDHEN and CDR2 is SYDVKM. CDR3 region: CASSLSTGEYEQYF.

This sequence joins TRBV11-3 and TRBJ2-3; TCRdb indicates TRBD1, and absent DNA this call remains unverified. The germline V gene encodes CDR1 SGHNT and CDR2 YENEEA. The CDR3 contains 17 residues. This chain's CDR3 is CASSQGQTLRVVDTQYF.

V gene TRBV5-6 combines with J gene TRBJ1-2; TCRdb gives TRBD1 as the D gene, but with no DNA this cannot be confirmed. Germline CDR1 and CDR2: SGHDT and YYEEEE. The CDR3 consists of 13 residues. CDR3 in amino acids: CASSPDRDDDYTF.

The chain is built from TRBV7-9 and TRBJ2-1. The CDR3 spans 12 residues. Looked up from germline, CDR1 is SEHNR and CDR2 is FQNEAQ (reference sequence). The CDR3 spells CASSVVFNEQFF.

The chain carries TRBV29-1 and TRBJ2-1; the TCRdb D gene call, TRBD2, has no DNA to confirm it. The CDR3 consists of 16 residues. Germline CDR1 is SQVTM and CDR2 is ANQGSEA. The CDR3 loop reads CSAPSSGQSSYNEQFF.

This chain links TRBV7-2 with TRBJ2-5; TCRdb proposes TRBD1, but this gene call is untestable without DNA. CDR1 and CDR2 from the germline V gene are SGHTA and FQGNSA. The CDR3 sequence is 15 residues long. The CDR3: CASSSTGTNQETQYF. Supplemented by reference TRBV7-2 and TRBJ2-5, the full variable domain reads GAGVSQSPSNKVTEKGKDVELRCDPISGHTALYWYRQSLGQGLEFLIYFQGNSAPDKSGLPSDRFSAERTGGSVSTLTIQRTQQEDSAVYLCASSSTGTNQETQYFGPGTRLLVL.

The chain combines TRBV5-6 with TRBJ2-2; the D gene TCRdb calls, TRBD2, cannot be checked with no DNA. This CDR3 has 13 amino acids. Germline CDR1 and CDR2: SGHDT and YYEEEE. The chain's CDR3 is CASSTDSAGELFF.

V usage is TRBV7-2 and J usage is TRBJ1-4. Germline values: CDR1 SGHTA, CDR2 FQGNSA. The CDR3 contains 17 residues. CDR3 in amino acids: CASSLLVAVPSDEKLFF.

The chain employs TRBV7-6 and TRBJ1-1; the TCRdb call, TRBD1, lacks DNA for checking. The V gene's germline CDR1 is SGHVS and CDR2 FNYEAQ. The CDR3 has 14 residues. The CDR3 loop is CASSFQGINTEAFF.

The chain joins TRBV29-1 to TRBJ2-7. This CDR3 is built from 12 residues. The V gene's germline CDR1 is SQVTM and CDR2 ANQGSEA. The CDR3 is CSVGGIPYEQYF.

CDR3 in amino acids: CASSERQGDGMGNQPQHF. This chain uses TRBV25-1 with TRBJ1-5; TCRdb's D call of TRBD1 is untestable without DNA. The germline gives CDR1 MGHDK, CDR2 SYGVNS. The length of the CDR3 is 18 residues. The full variable domain, completed using reference TRBV25-1 and TRBJ1-5, is EADIYQTPRYLVIGTGKKITLECSQTMGHDKMYWYQQDPGMELHLIHYSYGVNSTEKGDLSSESTVSRIRTEHFPLTLESARPSHTSQYLCASSERQGDGMGNQPQHFGDGTRLSIL.

The chain employs TRBV5-1 and TRBJ2-3; TCRdb returns TRBD1, unconfirmable since there is no DNA. This CDR3 region has 16 residues. Germline-derived CDR1 and CDR2 are SGHRS and YFSETQ. The CDR3: CASSPPEGASTDTQYF.

The rearrangement joins TRBV4-3 to TRBJ1-5. This CDR3 comprises 13 residues. Germline assignment: CDR1 LGHNA and CDR2 YSLEER. The chain's CDR3 is CASSQDVNQPQHF.

The V and J genes are TRBV28 and TRBJ1-5; TCRdb gives TRBD1 as the D gene, but with no DNA this cannot be confirmed. The CDR3 sequence is 14 residues long. The germline gives CDR1 MDHEN, CDR2 SYDVKM. CDR3 loop: CASSVDRVGQPQHF.